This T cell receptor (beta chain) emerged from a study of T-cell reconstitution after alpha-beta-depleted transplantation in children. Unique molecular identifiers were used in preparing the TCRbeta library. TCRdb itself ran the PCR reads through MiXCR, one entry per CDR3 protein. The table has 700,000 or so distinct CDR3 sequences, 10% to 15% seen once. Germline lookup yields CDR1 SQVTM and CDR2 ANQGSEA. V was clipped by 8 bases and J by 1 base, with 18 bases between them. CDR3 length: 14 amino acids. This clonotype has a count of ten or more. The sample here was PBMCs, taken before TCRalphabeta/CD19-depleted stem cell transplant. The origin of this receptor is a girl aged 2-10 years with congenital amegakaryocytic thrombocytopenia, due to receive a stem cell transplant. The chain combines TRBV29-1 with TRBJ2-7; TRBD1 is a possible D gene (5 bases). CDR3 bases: TGCAGCCCCACTCGGACAAAGCAGTCCTACGAGCAGTACTTC. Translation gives CSPTRTKQSYEQYF.